This paragraph reports one TCR beta chain. Its antigen remains unknown. This entry belongs to a study of cytomegalovirus exposure and HLA in healthy donors. Turning to the study itself: A previous analysis identified about 110 million unique TCR beta sequences derived from about 180 million T cells.

Vbeta (60) and Jbeta (13) primers were used in the PCR. Generated by immunoSEQ multiplex PCR, the TCRdb table keeps only in-frame clones and is missing some. The sample carries some 130,000 clones, 80% recorded once. V shed 5 bases, J shed 2 bases, and the junction held 13 bases outside the gene matches. CDR1 and CDR2 from the germline V gene are LNHDA and SQIVND (reference sequence). CDR3 length: 18 residues. Study findings and constraints: Later analysis revealed greater clonal expansion in HLA-associated TCR beta chains than in equally common others. With DRB1 most and HLA-C fewest, TCR association rates differed between HLA loci in a later analysis.

This clonotype was obtained from a young man in good health. Material for sequencing was PBMCs. The J gene is TRBJ2-3, the V gene TRBV19; TRBD2 matches at 10 bases. CDR3 coding DNA: TGTGCCAGTAGTGCTGAGAGCGGGAGGGCCGGGGACACAGATACGCAGTATTTT. The encoded protein is CASSAESGRAGDTDTQYF.